The 23 T cell receptor beta chains given below trace back to one sample, sequenced in a study of cytomegalovirus exposure and HLA in healthy donors. A multiplex PCR was run with 60 Vbeta primers and 13 Jbeta primers. Sequencing used immunoSEQ multiplex PCR; TCRdb keeps in-frame clones, though not all of them. The table lists about 170,000 clones, approximately 77% of them singletons. The sequenced sample consisted of PBMCs. The receptors come from a male donor in good health and CMV-seronegative.

V is TRBV5-1 and J is TRBJ1-1; 7 bases are a match to TRBD1. The V and J ends lost 6 bases and 2 bases, in that order; junction bases with no gene match: 4. In germline, CDR1 is SGHRS, CDR2 YFSETQ. This CDR3 spans 13 amino acids. This chain's CDR3 is CASTGQINTEAFF. The CDR3 region has the DNA TGCGCCAGCACGGGACAGATAAACACTGAAGCTTTCTTT.

V is TRBV7-6 and J is TRBJ2-7; TRBD1 might be the D (6 bases). The V gene's germline CDR1 is SGHVS and CDR2 FNYEAQ. V shed 3 bases and J shed 3 bases, with 15 bases lying between them. This CDR3 spans 15 amino acids. The CDR3 bases are TGTGCCAGCAGCTTCGGAACAGGGCTAGGCTACGAGCAGTACTTC. It yields the protein CASSFGTGLGYEQYF.

CDR3 sequence: CASSLVAEQFF. CDR3 nucleotides: TGTGCCAGCAGCTTAGTGGCTGAGCAGTTCTTC. The genes are TRBV11-2 and TRBJ2-1, with D uncertain. Trimming cost V 1 base and J 9 bases, with 4 bases left between them. The CDR3 is made up of 11 amino acids. Germline V CDR1 and CDR2: SGHAT, FQNNGV.

The chain couples TRBV10-3 to TRBJ2-2; 11 nucleotides match TRBD2. Germline trimming cut 6 bases from V and 1 base from J; bases unmatched to any gene: 7. Germline CDR1 ENHRY, CDR2 SYGVKD. There are 17 residues in the CDR3. CDR3 residues: CAISVPGTSGNTGELFF. The CDR3, as DNA: TGTGCCATCAGCGTCCCCGGGACTAGCGGGAACACCGGGGAGCTGTTTTTT.

The chain combines TRBV19 with TRBJ1-2; TRBD1 matches 12 bases. Germline V gene lookup returns CDR1 LNHDA and CDR2 SQIVND (reference sequence). V trimming: 3 bases; J trimming: 6 bases; junction bases outside the gene matches: 5. The CDR3 runs to 15 residues. This CDR3 is CASSIPGQGANGYTF. The CDR3 coding sequence is TGTGCCAGTAGTATTCCGGGACAGGGGGCGAATGGCTACACCTTC.

This chain joins TRBV19 and TRBJ2-7; 8 nucleotides match TRBD1. The length of the CDR3 is 15 residues. The ends lost 6 bases at V and 7 bases at J; junction bases unmatched: 14. CDR1 LNHDA and CDR2 SQIVND come from the germline V gene (reference sequence). The CDR3 region has the DNA TGTGCCAGTAGGGTAAACTCAGGGGGCGCGAGGGAGCAGTACTTC. It specifies CASRVNSGGAREQYF.

The V gene is TRBV19, the J gene TRBJ1-1; possible D gene TRBD1, 6 bases. Germline V gives CDR1 LNHDA, CDR2 SQIVND (reference sequence). This CDR3 comprises 14 residues. The V end was cut by 5 bases, the J end by 7 bases, with 17 bases between. CDR3 nucleotides: TGTGCCAGTAGTGTGGACAGCCTTCCCCTTGAAGCTTTCTTT. It translates to CASSVDSLPLEAFF.

A single count supports this clone. The chain recombines TRBV7-9 with TRBJ2-7, with 8 nucleotides matching TRBD1. The CDR3 loop spans 14 amino acids. J was trimmed by 2 bases and V by 5 bases; bases with no gene match: 5. Per the germline V gene, CDR1 is SEHNR and CDR2 is FQNEAQ (reference sequence). CDR3 in amino acids: CASSPWDRPYEQYF. The CDR3, as DNA: TGTGCCAGCAGCCCATGGGACAGGCCCTACGAGCAGTACTTC.

This clone was found a few times. The genes are TRBV5-6 and TRBJ2-5; TRBD2 agrees at 10 bases. The germline V gene has CDR1 SGHDT and CDR2 YYEEEE. The length of the CDR3 is 16 residues. With 0 bases clipped from V and 1 base from J, the junction kept 3 bases outside the gene matches. The CDR3 region has the DNA TGTGCCAGCAGCTTGGATCGGACTAGCGGCCAAGAGACCCAGTACTTC. It encodes CASSLDRTSGQETQYF.

V usage is TRBV5-4 and J usage is TRBJ2-7, with 8 bases identical to TRBD2. Trimming took 0 bases from V and 0 from J; bases not matched to a gene: 5. The CDR3 has 16 residues. Germline V gene data show CDR1 as SGHNT and CDR2 as YYREEE (reference sequence). The chain's CDR3 is CASSLDWTSSSYEQYF. The DNA for the CDR3 is TGTGCCAGCAGCTTGGATTGGACTAGCAGCTCCTACGAGCAGTACTTC.

This chain connects TRBV7-3 to TRBJ1-2; TRBD1 agrees at 10 bases. CDR3 length: 15 amino acids. The germline CDR1 and CDR2 sequences are SGHTA and FQGTGA. After removal of 2 bases from V and 3 bases from J, the junction contained 3 bases not matched to a gene. The CDR3 nucleotides are TGTGCCAGCAGCTTATACGGGACAGGGGACTATGGCTACACCTTC. Translated: CASSLYGTGDYGYTF.

The CDR3, as DNA: TGTGCCAGCAGCATGGCGGGGGGGCCTATCGGGGAGCTGTTTTTT. Amino acid sequence: CASSMAGGPIGELFF. The rearrangement joins TRBV5-4 to TRBJ2-2; 9 bases align to TRBD2. The length of the CDR3 is 15 residues. V shed 4 bases, J shed 7 bases, and the junction held 8 bases outside the gene matches. CDR1 is SGHNT, CDR2 YYREEE, per germline (reference sequence).

The genes are TRBV9 and TRBJ1-2, with D unclear. This CDR3 is built from 15 residues. The V end was cut by 0 bases, the J end by 1 base, with 10 bases between. Germline V gene sequence: CDR1 SGDLS, CDR2 YYNGEE. DNA for the CDR3: TGTGCCAGCAGCGTAGGAGGGCTTCTTAACTATGGCTACACCTTC. Residues: CASSVGGLLNYGYTF.

V usage is TRBV11-1 and J usage is TRBJ2-7; the D is unclear. V was shortened by 1 base and J by 6 bases, with 7 bases between the two germline ends. There are 12 residues in the CDR3. Germline lookup yields CDR1 SGHAT and CDR2 FQDESV (reference sequence). The CDR3, as DNA: TGTGCCAGCAGCTTAGGGCCAGGCGAGCAGTACTTC. This codes for CASSLGPGEQYF.

The chain carries TRBV11-2 and TRBJ1-2; 7 bases align to TRBD1. The J segment lost 5 bases and the V segment lost 4 bases, leaving 7 bases of the junction unmatched. Germline V gene lookup returns CDR1 SGHAT and CDR2 FQNNGV. The CDR3 has 14 residues. CDR3 in amino acids: CASSSRQGEYGYTF. In nucleotides, the CDR3 is TGTGCCAGCAGCTCAAGACAGGGAGAGTATGGCTACACCTTC.

The CDR3 region has the DNA TGCGCCAGCAGCTCGGACTCCCCCAGGAACACTGAAGCTTTCTTT. Translating it yields CASSSDSPRNTEAFF. The chain carries TRBV5-1 and TRBJ1-1; D is ambiguous. Trimming took off 3 bases at V and 1 base at J, with 13 bases between the two ends. Germline lookup yields CDR1 SGHRS and CDR2 YFSETQ. CDR3 length equals 15 residues.

V is TRBV7-3 and J is TRBJ2-2, with D hard to call. The CDR3 extends over 15 amino acids. Germline loops: CDR1 SGHTA, CDR2 FQGTGA. V was cut by 6 bases and J by 1 base, with 12 bases left in between. The CDR3 region has the DNA TGTGCCAGCAGTTTTTTTCCAGGGAACACCGGGGAGCTGTTTTTT. Translated: CASSFFPGNTGELFF.

The V and J genes are TRBV4-1 and TRBJ2-5; maybe TRBD2 (5 bases). This CDR3 is 15 amino acids long. CDR1 is MGHRA, CDR2 YSYEKL, per germline. Trimming shortened V by 1 base and J by 4 bases, and 13 bases separated the two germline ends. The CDR3 sequence: CASSQGTTGVETQYF. In DNA form, the CDR3 reads TGCGCCAGCAGCCAAGGAACTACCGGGGTAGAGACCCAGTACTTC.

The chain couples TRBV5-1 to TRBJ1-1; D may be TRBD1 (5 bases). Germline CDR1 SGHRS, CDR2 YFSETQ. Trimming pared 0 bases from V and 1 base from J, leaving 7 bases between. The CDR3 covers 14 residues. DNA for the CDR3: TGCGCCAGCAGCTTGGATGGACAGAACACTGAAGCTTTCTTT. Its translation: CASSLDGQNTEAFF.

V is TRBV7-2 and J is TRBJ2-7, with TRBD2 matching over 9 bases. With V trimmed by 2 bases and J by 4 bases, 3 bases remained unmatched. The CDR3 covers 14 residues. The germline CDR1 and CDR2 sequences are SGHTA and FQGNSA. For the CDR3, the DNA is TGTGCCAGCAGCTTACAAGCGGGAGGTTACGAGCAGTACTTC. It is translated as CASSLQAGGYEQYF.

The rearrangement uses TRBV7-2 and TRBJ2-3, with 8 bases identical to TRBD2. This CDR3 contains 16 residues. Germline V CDR1 and CDR2: SGHTA, FQGNSA. Unmatched junction bases numbered 10, after V lost 2 bases and J lost 6 bases. CDR3 bases: TGTGCCAGCAGCTTAAGGTCGCGGGAGGCCCCGGATACGCAGTATTTT. Protein: CASSLRSREAPDTQYF.

The chain is built from TRBV6-1 and TRBJ1-1; D might be TRBD1 (5 bases). The ends were cut back, 7 bases at V and 7 bases at J, with 13 bases in the middle. The CDR3 has 12 amino acids. Looked up from germline, CDR1 is MNHNS and CDR2 is SASEGT. CDR3 amino acids: CASTGDGSEAFF. CDR3 bases: TGTGCCAGCACGGGGGATGGGAGTGAAGCTTTCTTT.

This chain connects TRBV27 to TRBJ2-7; TRBD1 agrees at 10 bases. J gave up 1 base and V 2 bases, and 2 bases lay outside the gene matches. Germline-derived CDR1 and CDR2 are MNHEY and SMNVEV (reference sequence). The CDR3 spans 15 residues. The CDR3 reads CASSLKGQGSYEQYF. DNA of the CDR3: TGTGCCAGCAGTTTAAAGGGACAGGGGTCCTACGAGCAGTACTTC.